The T cell receptor (beta chain) under discussion was sequenced for a study of shared clonotypes between healthy human individuals. General observations from the study: Shared clonotypes across all four donors exceeded non-shared ones in generation probability.

A single count supports this clone. Its antigen is as yet unknown. The table came from immunoSEQ multiplex PCR; TCRdb's copy has only in-frame clones and leaves some out. The table lists more than 2 million clones, almost 96% of them singletons. Germline values: CDR1 LGHNA, CDR2 YSLEER. V lost 4 bases, J lost 0 bases, and 9 bases lay in between. This CDR3 region has 15 residues. Specimen: naive CD4+ T cells sorted from blood. Subset indicated: CD45RA+ positively selected. This clonotype originated in a young man in good health. This chain joins TRBV4-3 and TRBJ1-4, with no clear D. CDR3 DNA sequence: TGCGCCAGCAGCCCTCGGACGGCAACTAATGAAAAACTGTTTTTT. Translated, it gives CASSPRTATNEKLFF.